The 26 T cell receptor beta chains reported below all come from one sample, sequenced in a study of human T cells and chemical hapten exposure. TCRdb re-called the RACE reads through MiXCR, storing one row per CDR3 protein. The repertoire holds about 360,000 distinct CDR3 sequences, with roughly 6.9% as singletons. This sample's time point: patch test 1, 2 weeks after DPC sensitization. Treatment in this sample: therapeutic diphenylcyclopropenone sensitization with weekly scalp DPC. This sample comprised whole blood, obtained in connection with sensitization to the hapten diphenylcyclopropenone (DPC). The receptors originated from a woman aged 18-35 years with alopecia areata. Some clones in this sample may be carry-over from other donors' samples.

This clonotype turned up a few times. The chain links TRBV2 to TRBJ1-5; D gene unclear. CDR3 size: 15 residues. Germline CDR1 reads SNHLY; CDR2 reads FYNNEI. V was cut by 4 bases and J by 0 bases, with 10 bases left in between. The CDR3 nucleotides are TGTGCCAGCAGTGTTACATTTTATAGCAATCAGCCCCAGCATTTT. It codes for CASSVTFYSNQPQHF.

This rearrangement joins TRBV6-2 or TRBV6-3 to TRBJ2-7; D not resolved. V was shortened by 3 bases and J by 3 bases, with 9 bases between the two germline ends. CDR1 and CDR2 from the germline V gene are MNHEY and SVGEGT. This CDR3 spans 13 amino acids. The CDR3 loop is CASSYPADYEQYF. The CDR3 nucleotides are TGTGCCAGCAGTTATCCGGCGGACTACGAGCAGTACTTC.

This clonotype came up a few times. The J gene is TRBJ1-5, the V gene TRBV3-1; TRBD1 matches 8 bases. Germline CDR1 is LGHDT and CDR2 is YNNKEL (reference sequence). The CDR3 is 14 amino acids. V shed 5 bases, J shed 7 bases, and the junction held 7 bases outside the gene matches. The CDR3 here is CASSFAGGSQPQHF. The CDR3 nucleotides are TGTGCCAGCAGCTTCGCAGGGGGCAGCCAGCCCCAGCATTTT.

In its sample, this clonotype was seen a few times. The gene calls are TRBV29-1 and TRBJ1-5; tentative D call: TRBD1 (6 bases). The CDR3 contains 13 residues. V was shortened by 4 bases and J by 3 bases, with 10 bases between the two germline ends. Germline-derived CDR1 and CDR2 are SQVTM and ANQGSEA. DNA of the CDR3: TGCAGCGTTGCAGGGGATACCAATCAGCCCCAGCATTTT. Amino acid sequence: CSVAGDTNQPQHF.

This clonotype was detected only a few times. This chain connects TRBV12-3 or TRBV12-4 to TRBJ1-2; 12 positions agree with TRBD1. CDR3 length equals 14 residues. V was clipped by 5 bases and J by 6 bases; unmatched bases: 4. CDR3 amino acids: CASSRDRGQHGYTF. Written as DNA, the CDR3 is TGTGCCAGCAGTCGGGACAGGGGGCAGCATGGCTACACCTTC.

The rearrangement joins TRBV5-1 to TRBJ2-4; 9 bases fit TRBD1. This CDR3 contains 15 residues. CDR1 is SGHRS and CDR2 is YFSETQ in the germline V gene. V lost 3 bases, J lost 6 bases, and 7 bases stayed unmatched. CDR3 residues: CASSSGTGIGNIQYF. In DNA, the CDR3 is TGCGCCAGCAGCTCCGGGACAGGGATCGGAAACATTCAGTACTTC.

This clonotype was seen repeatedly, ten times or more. CDR3 coding DNA: TGCAGCTCCAACACGGGGGCAGATACGCAGTATTTT. It encodes CSSNTGADTQYF. The J gene is TRBJ2-3, the V gene TRBV29-1; tentative D call: TRBD2 (6 bases). The CDR3 runs 12 residues. V lost 8 bases, J lost 4 bases, and 13 bases lay in between. Germline V CDR1 and CDR2: SQVTM, ANQGSEA.

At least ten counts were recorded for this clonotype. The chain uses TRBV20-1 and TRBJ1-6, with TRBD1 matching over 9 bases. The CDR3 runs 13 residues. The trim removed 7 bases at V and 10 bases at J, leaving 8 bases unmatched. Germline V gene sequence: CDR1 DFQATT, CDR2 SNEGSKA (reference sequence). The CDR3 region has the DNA TGCAGTGTTCCGGGACAGGGAGGATCACCCCTCCACTTT. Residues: CSVPGQGGSPLHF.

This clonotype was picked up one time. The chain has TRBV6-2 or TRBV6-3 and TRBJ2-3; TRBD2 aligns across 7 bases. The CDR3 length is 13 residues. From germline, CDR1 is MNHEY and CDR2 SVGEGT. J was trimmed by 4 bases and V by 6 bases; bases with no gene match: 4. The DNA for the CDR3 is TGTGCCAGCAGACTGGGAGGGCCAGATACGCAGTATTTT. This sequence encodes CASRLGGPDTQYF.

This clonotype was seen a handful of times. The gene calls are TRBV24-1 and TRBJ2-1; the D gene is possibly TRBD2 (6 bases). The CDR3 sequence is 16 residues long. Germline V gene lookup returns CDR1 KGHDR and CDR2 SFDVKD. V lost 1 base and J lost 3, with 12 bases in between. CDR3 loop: CATSDFGRGSYNEQFF. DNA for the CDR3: TGTGCCACCAGTGATTTTGGACGGGGGAGCTACAATGAGCAGTTCTTC.

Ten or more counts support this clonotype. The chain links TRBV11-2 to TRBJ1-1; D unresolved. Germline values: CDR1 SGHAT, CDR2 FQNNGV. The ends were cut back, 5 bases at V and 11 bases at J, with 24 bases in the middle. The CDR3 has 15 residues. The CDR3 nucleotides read TGTGCCAGCAGCATAAATCAAGGAATGACTCATAGTGCTTTCTTT. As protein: CASSINQGMTHSAFF.

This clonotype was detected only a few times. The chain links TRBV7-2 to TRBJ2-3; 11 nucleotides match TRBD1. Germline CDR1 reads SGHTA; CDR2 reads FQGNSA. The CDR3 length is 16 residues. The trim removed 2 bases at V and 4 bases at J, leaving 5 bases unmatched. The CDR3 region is CASSLFGQGAADTQYF. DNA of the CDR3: TGTGCCAGCAGCTTATTCGGACAGGGGGCTGCAGATACGCAGTATTTT.

The chain's CDR3 is CSARGQGEKLFF. The CDR3 region has the DNA TGCAGTGCTAGGGGGCAGGGTGAAAAACTGTTTTTT. The rearrangement links TRBV20-1 to TRBJ1-4; D possibly corresponds to TRBD1 (5 bases). V lost 3 bases to trimming and J lost 7 bases, with 9 bases between them. The germline V gene encodes CDR1 DFQATT and CDR2 SNEGSKA (reference sequence). The CDR3 contains 12 residues.

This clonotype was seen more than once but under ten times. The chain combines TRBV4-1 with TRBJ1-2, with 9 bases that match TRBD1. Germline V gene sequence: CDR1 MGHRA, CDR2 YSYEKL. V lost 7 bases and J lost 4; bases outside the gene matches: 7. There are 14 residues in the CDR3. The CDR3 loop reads CASTSGTGLYGYTF. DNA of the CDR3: TGCGCCAGCACCTCCGGGACAGGGCTCTATGGCTACACCTTC.

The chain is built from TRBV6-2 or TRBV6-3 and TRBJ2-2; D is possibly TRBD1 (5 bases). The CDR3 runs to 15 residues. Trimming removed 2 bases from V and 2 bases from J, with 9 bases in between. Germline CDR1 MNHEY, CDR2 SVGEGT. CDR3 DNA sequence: TGTGCCAGCAGTTACAGGACACCAAACACCGGGGAGCTGTTTTTT. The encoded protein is CASSYRTPNTGELFF.

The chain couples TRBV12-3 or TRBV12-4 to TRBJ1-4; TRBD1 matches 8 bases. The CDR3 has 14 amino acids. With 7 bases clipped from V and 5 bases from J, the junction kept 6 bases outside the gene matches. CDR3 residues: CASNPGQENEKLFF. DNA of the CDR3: TGTGCCAGCAACCCGGGACAGGAAAATGAAAAACTGTTTTTT.

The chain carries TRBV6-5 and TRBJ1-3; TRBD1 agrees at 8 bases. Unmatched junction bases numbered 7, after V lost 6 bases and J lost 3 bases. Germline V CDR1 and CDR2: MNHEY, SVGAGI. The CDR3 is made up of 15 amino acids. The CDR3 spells CASRPTGGSGNTIYF. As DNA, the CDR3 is TGTGCCAGCAGACCCACAGGGGGAAGTGGAAACACCATATATTTT.

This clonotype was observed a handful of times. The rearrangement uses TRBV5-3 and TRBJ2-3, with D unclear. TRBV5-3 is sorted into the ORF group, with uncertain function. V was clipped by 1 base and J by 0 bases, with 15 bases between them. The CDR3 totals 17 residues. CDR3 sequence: CARSLRSVGESTDTQYF. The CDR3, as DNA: TGTGCCAGAAGCTTGCGAAGCGTTGGGGAAAGCACAGATACGCAGTATTTT.

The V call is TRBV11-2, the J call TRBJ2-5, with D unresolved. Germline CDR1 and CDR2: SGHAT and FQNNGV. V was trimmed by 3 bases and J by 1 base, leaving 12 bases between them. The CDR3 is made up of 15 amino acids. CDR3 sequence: CASSFGTGVQETQYF. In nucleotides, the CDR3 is TGTGCCAGCAGCTTTGGAACGGGTGTCCAAGAGACCCAGTACTTC.

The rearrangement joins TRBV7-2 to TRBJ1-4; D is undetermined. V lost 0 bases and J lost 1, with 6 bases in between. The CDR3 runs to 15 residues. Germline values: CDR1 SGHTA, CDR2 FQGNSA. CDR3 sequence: CASSLAPRTNEKLFF. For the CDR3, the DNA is TGTGCCAGCAGCTTAGCACCTAGAACTAATGAAAAACTGTTTTTT. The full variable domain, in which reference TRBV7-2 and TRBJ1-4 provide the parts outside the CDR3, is GAGVSQSPSNKVTEKGKDVELRCDPISGHTALYWYRQSLGQGLEFLIYFQGNSAPDKSGLPSDRFSAERTGGSVSTLTIQRTQQEDSAVYLCASSLAPRTNEKLFFGSGTQLSVL.

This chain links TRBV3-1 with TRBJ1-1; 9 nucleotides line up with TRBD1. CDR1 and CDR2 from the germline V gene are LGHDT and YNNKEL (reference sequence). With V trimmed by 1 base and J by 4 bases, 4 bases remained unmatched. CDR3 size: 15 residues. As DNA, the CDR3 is TGTGCCAGCAGCCAAGGGACAGGGGCGTCCACTGAAGCTTTCTTT. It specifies CASSQGTGASTEAFF.

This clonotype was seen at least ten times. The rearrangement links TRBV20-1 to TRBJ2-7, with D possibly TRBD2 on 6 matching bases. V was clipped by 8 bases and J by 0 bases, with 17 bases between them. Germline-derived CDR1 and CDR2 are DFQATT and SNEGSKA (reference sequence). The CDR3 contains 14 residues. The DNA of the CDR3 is TGCAGTTCGCGAGGCGGGGTGAGCTCCTACGAGCAGTACTTC. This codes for CSSRGGVSSYEQYF.

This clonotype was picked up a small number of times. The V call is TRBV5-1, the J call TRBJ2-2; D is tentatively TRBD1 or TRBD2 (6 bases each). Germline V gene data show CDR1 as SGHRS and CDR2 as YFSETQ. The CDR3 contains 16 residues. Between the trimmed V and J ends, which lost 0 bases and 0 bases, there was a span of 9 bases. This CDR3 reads CASSLVRGANTGELFF. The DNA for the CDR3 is TGCGCCAGCAGCTTGGTGAGGGGGGCGAACACCGGGGAGCTGTTTTTT.

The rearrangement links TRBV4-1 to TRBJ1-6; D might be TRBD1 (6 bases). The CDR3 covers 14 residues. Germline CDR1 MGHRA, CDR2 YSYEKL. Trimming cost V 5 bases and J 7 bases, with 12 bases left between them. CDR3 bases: TGCGCCAGCAGCACGGACAGTTGGAATTCACCCCTCCACTTT. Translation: CASSTDSWNSPLHF.

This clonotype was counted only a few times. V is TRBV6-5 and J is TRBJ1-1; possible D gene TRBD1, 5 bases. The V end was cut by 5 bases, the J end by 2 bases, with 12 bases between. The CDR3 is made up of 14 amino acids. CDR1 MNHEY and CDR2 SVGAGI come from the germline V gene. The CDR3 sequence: CASSAEGINTEAFF. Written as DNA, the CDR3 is TGTGCCAGCAGTGCCGAGGGGATTAACACTGAAGCTTTCTTT.

The CDR3 reads CASRAGQGASQPQHF. CDR3 bases: TGTGCCAGCAGAGCGGGACAGGGGGCCAGTCAGCCCCAGCATTTT. The chain joins TRBV12-3 or TRBV12-4 to TRBJ1-5; 12 bases line up with TRBD1. V shed 6 bases and J 6 bases; nucleotides not matched to a gene: 6. This CDR3 has 15 residues.